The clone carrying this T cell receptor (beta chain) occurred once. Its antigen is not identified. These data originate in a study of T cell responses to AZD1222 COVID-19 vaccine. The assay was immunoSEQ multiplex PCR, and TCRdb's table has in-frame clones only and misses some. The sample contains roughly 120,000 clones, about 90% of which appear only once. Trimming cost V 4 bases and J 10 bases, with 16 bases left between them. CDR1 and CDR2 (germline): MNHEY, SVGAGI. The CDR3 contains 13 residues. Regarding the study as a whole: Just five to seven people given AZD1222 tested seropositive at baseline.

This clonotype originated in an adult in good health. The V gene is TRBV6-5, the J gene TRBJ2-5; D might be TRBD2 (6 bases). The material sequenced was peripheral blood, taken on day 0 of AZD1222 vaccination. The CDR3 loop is CASSSLGEEGQYF. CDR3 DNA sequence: TGTGCCAGCAGTTCCCTGGGAGAGGAGGGCCAGTACTTC.